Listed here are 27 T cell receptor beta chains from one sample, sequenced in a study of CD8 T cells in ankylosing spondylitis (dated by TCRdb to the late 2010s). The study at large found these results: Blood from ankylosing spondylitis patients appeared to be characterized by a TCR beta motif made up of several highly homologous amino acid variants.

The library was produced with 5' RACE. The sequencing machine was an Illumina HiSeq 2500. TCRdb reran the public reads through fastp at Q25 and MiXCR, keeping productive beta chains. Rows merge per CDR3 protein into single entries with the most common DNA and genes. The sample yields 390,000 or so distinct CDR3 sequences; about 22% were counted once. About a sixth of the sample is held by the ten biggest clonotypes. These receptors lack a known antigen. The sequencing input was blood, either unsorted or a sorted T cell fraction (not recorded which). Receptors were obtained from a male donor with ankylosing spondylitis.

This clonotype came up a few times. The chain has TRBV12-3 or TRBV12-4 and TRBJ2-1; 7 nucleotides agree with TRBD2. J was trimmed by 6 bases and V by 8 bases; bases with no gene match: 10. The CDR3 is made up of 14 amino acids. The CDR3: CASAEGTSVNEQFF. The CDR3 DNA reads TGTGCCAGCGCGGAGGGAACTAGCGTCAATGAGCAGTTCTTC.

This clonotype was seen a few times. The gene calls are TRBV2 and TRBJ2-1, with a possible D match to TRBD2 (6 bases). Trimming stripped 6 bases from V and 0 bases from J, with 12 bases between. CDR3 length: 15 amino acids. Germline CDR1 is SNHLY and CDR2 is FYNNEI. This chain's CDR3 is CASRPGTHSYNEQFF. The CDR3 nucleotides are TGTGCCAGCAGACCCGGGACTCACTCCTACAATGAGCAGTTCTTC.

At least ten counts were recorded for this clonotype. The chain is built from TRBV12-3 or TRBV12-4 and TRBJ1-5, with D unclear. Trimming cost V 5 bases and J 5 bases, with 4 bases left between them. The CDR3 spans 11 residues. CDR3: CASSLDQPQHF. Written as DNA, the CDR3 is TGTGCCAGCAGTCTAGATCAGCCCCAGCATTTT.

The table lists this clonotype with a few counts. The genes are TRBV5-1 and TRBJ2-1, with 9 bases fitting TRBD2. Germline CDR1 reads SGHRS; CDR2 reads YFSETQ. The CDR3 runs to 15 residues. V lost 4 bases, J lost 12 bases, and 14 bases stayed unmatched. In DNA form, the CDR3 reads TGCGCCAGCAGCGTTATCTTCGGACTAGCGAAGCCGCAGTTCTTC. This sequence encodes CASSVIFGLAKPQFF.

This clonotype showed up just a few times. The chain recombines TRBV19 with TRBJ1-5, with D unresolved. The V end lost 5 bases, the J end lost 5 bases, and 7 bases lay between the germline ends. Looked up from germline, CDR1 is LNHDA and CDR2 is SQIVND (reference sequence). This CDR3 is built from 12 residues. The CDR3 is CASSLLDQPQHF. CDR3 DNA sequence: TGTGCCAGTAGTCTCCTGGATCAGCCCCAGCATTTT.

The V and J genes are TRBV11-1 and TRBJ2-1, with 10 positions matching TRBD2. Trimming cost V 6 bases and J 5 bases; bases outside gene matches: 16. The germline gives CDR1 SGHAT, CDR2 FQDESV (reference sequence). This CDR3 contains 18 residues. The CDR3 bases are TGTGCCAGCAGTTCTAGCGGGAGATTCATGCCCTCAAACAATGAGCAGTTCTTC. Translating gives CASSSSGRFMPSNNEQFF.

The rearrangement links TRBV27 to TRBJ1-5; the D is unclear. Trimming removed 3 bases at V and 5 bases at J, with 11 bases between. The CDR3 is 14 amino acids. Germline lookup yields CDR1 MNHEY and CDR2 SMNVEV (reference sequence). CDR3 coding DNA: TGTGCCAGCAGTTTTTCGTCAGACGATCAGCCCCAGCATTTT. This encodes CASSFSSDDQPQHF.

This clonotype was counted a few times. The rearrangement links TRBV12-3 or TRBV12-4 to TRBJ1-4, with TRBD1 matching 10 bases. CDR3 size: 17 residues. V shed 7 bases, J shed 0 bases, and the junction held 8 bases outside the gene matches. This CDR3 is CASTYRGQGSTNEKLFF. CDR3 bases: TGTGCCAGCACCTACAGGGGACAGGGGTCAACTAATGAAAAACTGTTTTTT.

Written as DNA, the CDR3 is TGTGCCAGCAATCACAGGGGGTACAATGAGCAGTTCTTC. As protein: CASNHRGYNEQFF. The chain employs TRBV12-3 or TRBV12-4 and TRBJ2-1, with TRBD1 matching over 8 bases. The CDR3 totals 13 residues. The junction had 3 bases not matched to a gene; V was cut back by 7 bases and J by 4 bases.

CDR3 in DNA: TGTGCCAGCAGGCTAATACAGGGGACTGGAAACACCATATATTTT. It is translated as CASRLIQGTGNTIYF. This chain uses TRBV7-9 with TRBJ1-3; 7 positions agree with TRBD1. This CDR3 region has 15 residues. Germline V gene lookup returns CDR1 SEHNR and CDR2 FQNEAQ (reference sequence). V was pared by 6 bases and J by 2 bases, with 7 bases of the junction left unmatched.

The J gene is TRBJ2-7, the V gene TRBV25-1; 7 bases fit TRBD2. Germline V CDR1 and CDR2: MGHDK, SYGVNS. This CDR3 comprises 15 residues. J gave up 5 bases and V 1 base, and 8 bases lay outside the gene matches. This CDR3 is CASSEWGSGLDEQYF. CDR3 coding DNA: TGTGCCAGCAGTGAATGGGGTAGCGGGCTCGACGAGCAGTACTTC.

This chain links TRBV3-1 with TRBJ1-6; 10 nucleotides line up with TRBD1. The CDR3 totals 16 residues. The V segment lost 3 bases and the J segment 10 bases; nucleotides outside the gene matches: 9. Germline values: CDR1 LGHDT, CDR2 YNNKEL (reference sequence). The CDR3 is CASSQPVTGGGSPLHF. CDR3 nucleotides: TGTGCCAGCAGCCAGCCAGTGACAGGGGGCGGGTCACCCCTCCACTTT. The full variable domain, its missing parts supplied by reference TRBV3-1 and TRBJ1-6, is DTAVSQTPKYLVTQMGNDKSIKCEQNLGHDTMYWYKQDSKKFLKIMFSYNNKELIINETVPNRFSPKSPDKAHLNLHINSLELGDSAVYFCASSQPVTGGGSPLHFGNGTRLTVT.

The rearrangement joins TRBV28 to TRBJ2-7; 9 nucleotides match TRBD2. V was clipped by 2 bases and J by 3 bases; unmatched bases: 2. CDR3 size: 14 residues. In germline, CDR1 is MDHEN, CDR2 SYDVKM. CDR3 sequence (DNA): TGTGCCAGCAGTTTACTAGCGGGGCTCTACGAGCAGTACTTC. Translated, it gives CASSLLAGLYEQYF.

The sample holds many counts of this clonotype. Here the CDR3 reads CASSFKETQYF. The CDR3 DNA reads TGCGCCAGCAGCTTTAAGGAGACCCAGTACTTC. The genes are TRBV5-1 and TRBJ2-5; the D is unclear. This CDR3 region has 11 residues. Trimming stripped 2 bases from V and 5 bases from J, with 4 bases between. CDR1 and CDR2 (germline): SGHRS, YFSETQ.

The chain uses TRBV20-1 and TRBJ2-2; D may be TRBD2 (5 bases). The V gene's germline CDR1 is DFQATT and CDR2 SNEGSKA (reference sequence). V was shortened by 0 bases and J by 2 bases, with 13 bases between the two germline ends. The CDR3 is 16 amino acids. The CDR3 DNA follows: TGCAGTGCTAGAGATCCAAGGACGGGAAACACCGGGGAGCTGTTTTTT. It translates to CSARDPRTGNTGELFF.

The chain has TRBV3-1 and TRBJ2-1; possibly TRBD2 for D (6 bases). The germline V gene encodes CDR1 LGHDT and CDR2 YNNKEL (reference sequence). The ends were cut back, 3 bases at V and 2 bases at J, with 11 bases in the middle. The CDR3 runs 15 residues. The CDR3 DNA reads TGTGCCAGCAGCCATCGCGGGACCACCTACAATGAGCAGTTCTTC. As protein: CASSHRGTTYNEQFF.

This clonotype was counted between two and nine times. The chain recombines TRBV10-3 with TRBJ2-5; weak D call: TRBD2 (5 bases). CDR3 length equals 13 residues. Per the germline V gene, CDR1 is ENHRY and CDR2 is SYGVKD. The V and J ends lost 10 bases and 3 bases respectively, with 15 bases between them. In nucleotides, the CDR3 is TGTGCCACTTCCCTTGTAGCGAAAGAGACCCAGTACTTC. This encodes CATSLVAKETQYF.

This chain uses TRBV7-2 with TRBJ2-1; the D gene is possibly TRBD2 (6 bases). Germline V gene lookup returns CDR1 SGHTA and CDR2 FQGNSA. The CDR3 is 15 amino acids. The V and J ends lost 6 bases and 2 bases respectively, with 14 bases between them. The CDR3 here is CASRLVVAAYNEQFF. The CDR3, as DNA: TGTGCCAGCAGACTAGTGGTAGCGGCCTACAATGAGCAGTTCTTC.

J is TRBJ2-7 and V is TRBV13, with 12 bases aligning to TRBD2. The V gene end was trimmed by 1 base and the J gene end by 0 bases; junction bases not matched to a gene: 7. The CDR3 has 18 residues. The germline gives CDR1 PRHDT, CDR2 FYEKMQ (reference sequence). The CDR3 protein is CASSLELAGGEDSYEQYF. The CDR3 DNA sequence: TGTGCCAGCAGCTTAGAACTAGCGGGGGGTGAGGACTCCTACGAGCAGTACTTC. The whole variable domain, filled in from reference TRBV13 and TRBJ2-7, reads AAGVIQSPRHLIKEKRETATLKCYPIPRHDTVYWYQQGPGQDPQFLISFYEKMQSDKGSIPDRFSAQQFSDYHSELNMSSLELGDSALYFCASSLELAGGEDSYEQYFGPGTRLTVT.

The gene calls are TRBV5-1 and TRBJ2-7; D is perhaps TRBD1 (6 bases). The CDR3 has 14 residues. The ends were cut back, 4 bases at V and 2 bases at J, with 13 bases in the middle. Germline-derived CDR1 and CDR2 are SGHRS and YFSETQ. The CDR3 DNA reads TGCGCCAGCAGCCGTGGACAGCTTCCCTACGAGCAGTACTTC. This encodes CASSRGQLPYEQYF.

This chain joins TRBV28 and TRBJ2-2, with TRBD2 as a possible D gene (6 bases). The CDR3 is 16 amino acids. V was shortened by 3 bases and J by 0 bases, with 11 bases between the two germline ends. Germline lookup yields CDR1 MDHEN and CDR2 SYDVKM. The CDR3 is CASSFGRRANTGELFF. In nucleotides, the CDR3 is TGTGCCAGCAGTTTTGGGCGGAGGGCGAACACCGGGGAGCTGTTTTTT.

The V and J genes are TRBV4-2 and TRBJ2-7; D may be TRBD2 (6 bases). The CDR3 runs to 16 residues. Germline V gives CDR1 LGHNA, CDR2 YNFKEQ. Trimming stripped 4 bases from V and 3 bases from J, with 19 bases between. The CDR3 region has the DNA TGTGCCAGCAGCCCCGCTCCGGGACTGGGCTTCTACGAGCAGTACTTC. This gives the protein CASSPAPGLGFYEQYF.

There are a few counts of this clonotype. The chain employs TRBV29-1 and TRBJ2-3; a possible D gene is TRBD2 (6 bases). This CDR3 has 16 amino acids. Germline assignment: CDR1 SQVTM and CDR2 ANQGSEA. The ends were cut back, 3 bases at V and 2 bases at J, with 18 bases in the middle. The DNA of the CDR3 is TGCAGCGTTGAGGGGGAGGAGGCGGCCCCCACAGATACGCAGTATTTT. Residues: CSVEGEEAAPTDTQYF.

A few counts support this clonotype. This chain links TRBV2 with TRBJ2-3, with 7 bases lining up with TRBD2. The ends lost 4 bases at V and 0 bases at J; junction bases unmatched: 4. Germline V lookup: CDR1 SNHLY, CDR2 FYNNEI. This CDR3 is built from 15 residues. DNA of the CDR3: TGTGCCAGCAGTGCAGCGGGAACCAGCACAGATACGCAGTATTTT. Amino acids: CASSAAGTSTDTQYF.

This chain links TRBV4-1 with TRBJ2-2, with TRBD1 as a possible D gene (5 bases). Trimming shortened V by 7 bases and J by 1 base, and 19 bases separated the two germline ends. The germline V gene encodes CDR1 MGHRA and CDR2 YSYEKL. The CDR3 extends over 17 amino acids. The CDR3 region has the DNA TGCGCCAGCACTTCAAGTGGGGCAGGAGAGAACACCGGGGAGCTGTTTTTT. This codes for CASTSSGAGENTGELFF.

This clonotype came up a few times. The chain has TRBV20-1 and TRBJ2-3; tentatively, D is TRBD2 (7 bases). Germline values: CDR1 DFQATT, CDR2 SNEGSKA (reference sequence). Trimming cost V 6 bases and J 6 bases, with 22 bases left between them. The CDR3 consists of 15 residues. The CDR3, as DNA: TGCAGTGCAAAGCGGACAGCGGGACCGGGGGATACGCAGTATTTT. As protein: CSAKRTAGPGDTQYF.

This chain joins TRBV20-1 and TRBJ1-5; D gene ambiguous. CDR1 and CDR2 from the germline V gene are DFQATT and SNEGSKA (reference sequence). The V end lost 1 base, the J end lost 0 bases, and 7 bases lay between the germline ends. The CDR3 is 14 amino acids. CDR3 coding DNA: TGCAGTGCTAGAGGGCGGAGTAGCAATCAGCCCCAGCATTTT. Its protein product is CSARGRSSNQPQHF.